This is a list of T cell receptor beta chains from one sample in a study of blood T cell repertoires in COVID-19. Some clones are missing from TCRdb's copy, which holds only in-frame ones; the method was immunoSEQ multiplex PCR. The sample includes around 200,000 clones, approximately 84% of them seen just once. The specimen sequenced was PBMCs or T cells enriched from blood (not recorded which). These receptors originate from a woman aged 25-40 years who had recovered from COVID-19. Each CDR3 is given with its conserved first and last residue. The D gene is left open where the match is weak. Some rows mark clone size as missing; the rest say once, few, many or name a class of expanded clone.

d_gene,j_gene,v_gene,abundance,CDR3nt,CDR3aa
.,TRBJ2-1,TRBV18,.,TGTGCCAGCTCAGTACAGAGGGCGTACAATGAGCAGTTCTTC,CASSVQRAYNEQFF
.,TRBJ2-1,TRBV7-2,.,TGTGCCAGCAGCTTTCCGGGATTCCCCAATGAGCAGTTCTTC,CASSFPGFPNEQFF
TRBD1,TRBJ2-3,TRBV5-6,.,TGTGCCAGCAGCTTCACAGGGGGCGGGACAGATACGCAGTATTTT,CASSFTGGGTDTQYF
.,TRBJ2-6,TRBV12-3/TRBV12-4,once,TGTGCGAGCTCTGGGGCCAACGTCCTGACTTTC,CASSGANVLTF
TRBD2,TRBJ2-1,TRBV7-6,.,TGTGCCAGCAGCTTTGGACTAGCGGCCTACAATGAGCAGTTCTTC,CASSFGLAAYNEQFF
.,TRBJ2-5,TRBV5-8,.,TGTGCCAGCAGCCTCTCGGGACATCTACAAGAGACCCAGTACTTC,CASSLSGHLQETQYF
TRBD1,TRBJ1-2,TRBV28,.,TGTGCCAGCAGTTCCGACAGGGCTAACTATGGCTACACCTTC,CASSSDRANYGYTF
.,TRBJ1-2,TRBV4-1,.,TGCGCCAGCAGCCAAGTTAAACAGAACTATGGCTACACCTTC,CASSQVKQNYGYTF
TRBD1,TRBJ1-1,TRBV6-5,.,TGTGCCAGCCGACAGGGCCCCTTGAACACTGAAGCTTTCTTT,CASRQGPLNTEAFF
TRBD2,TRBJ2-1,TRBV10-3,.,TGTGCCATCAGTGACGGGACTAGCGGGAGGCACAATGAGCAGTTCTTC,CAISDGTSGRHNEQFF
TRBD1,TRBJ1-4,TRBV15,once,TGTGCCACCAGGGACAGGGGTGAAAAACTGTTTTTT,CATRDRGEKLFF
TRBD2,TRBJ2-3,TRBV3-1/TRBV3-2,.,TGTGCCAGCAGCCAAGGTCGGACTAGCGGGAGGGCCAAGGCAGATACGCAGTATTTT,CASSQGRTSGRAKADTQYF
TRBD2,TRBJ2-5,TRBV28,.,TGTGCCAGCAGTTGGAGAAGACTAGCCCTAAGAGAGGAGACCCAGTACTTC,CASSWRRLALREETQYF
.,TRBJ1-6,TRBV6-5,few,TGTGCCAGCACCAACGGGGGATTTGCTTCACCCCTCCACTTT,CASTNGGFASPLHF
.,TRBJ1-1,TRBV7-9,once,TGTGCCAGCAGCAAGACAGTAAACACTGAAGCTTTCTTT,CASSKTVNTEAFF
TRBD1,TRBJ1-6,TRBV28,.,TGTGCCAGCACCCGAGGACAGGGTAAGGCCCTCCACTTT,CASTRGQGKALHF
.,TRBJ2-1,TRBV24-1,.,TGTGCCACCAGTGATACAGGATCTGGTAGGCGTGAGCAGTTCTTC,CATSDTGSGRREQFF
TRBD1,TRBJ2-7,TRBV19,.,TGTGCCAGTAGGCCGGGACAGGGTACGCTCGAGCAGTACTTC,CASRPGQGTLEQYF
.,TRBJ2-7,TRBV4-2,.,TGTGCCAGCAGGCCCGCGGGTAGCTCCTACGAGCAGTACTTC,CASRPAGSSYEQYF
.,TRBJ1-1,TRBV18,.,TGTGCCAGCTCACCATTTCTTTGGGGCCCTGAAGCTTTCTTT,CASSPFLWGPEAFF
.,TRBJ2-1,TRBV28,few,TGTGCCAGCAACAAAATCACAGGGATAGGGCAGTTCTTC,CASNKITGIGQFF
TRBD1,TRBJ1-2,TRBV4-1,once,TGCGCCAGCAGCCGAACAGGGGACTCGCATGGCTACACCTTC,CASSRTGDSHGYTF
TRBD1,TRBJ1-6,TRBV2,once,TGTGCCAGCAGTGATCTGGGACAGGGTAATTCACCCCTCCACTTT,CASSDLGQGNSPLHF
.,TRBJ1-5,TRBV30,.,TGTGCCTGTTCGACAGAGACTAATCAGCCCCAGCATTTT,CACSTETNQPQHF
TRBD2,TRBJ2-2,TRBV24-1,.,TGTGCCACCAGTGATCCCCTAGCGGGGGGGATTATCGGGGAGCTGTTTTTT,CATSDPLAGGIIGELFF
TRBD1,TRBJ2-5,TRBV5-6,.,TGTGCCAGCAGCTTGGGATTCCTGACAGGGGCAAAGGAGACCCAGTACTTC,CASSLGFLTGAKETQYF
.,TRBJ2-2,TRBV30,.,TGTGCCTGGATCGGTAGGGGGGGCACCGGGGAGCTGTTTTTT,CAWIGRGGTGELFF
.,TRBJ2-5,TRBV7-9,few,TGTGCCAGCAGCTACAGTCAAGAGACCCAGTACTTC,CASSYSQETQYF
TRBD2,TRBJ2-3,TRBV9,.,TGTGCCAGCACCCCGACTAGCGGCCTCACAGATACGCAGTATTTT,CASTPTSGLTDTQYF
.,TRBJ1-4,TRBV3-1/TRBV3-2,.,TGTGCCAGCAGCGGAGGTGAAAAACTGTTTTTT,CASSGGEKLFF
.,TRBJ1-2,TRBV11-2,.,TGTGCCAGCAGCTTAGATAATTGGCCGGGAGGAATCGAAGGCTACACCTTC,CASSLDNWPGGIEGYTF
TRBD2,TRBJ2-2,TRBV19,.,TGTGCCAGTATGAGCCTAGCGGAGAACACCGGGGAGCTGTTTTTT,CASMSLAENTGELFF
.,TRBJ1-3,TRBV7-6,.,TGTGCCAGCAGCTTACGGGGTGCCGGAAACACCATATATTTT,CASSLRGAGNTIYF
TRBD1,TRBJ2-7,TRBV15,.,TGTGCCACCAGTCGGACAGGTACCGTCTACGAGCAGTACTTC,CATSRTGTVYEQYF
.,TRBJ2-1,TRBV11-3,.,TGTGCCAGCAGCTTGGGTCGGGGAGATGAGCAGTTCTTC,CASSLGRGDEQFF
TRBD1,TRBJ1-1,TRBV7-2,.,TGTGCCAGCAGCCCGCCGGGACAGGGTCGGTCGGCTTTCTTT,CASSPPGQGRSAFF
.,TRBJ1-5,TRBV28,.,TGTGCCAGCAGTCCCACGTTAGGGAGGGAAAGCAATCAGCCCCAGCATTTT,CASSPTLGRESNQPQHF
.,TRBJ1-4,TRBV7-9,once,TGTGCCAGCAGCTTTTATATGCTACAGATGAATGAAAAACTGTTTTTT,CASSFYMLQMNEKLFF
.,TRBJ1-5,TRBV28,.,TGTGCCAGCAGTTTGAGGGAGGGCCATCAGCCCCAGCATTTT,CASSLREGHQPQHF
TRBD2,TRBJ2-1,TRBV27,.,TGTGCCAGCAGTTCCCCGGGACTAGCGGGCGGCTCCTACAATGAGCAGTTCTTC,CASSSPGLAGGSYNEQFF
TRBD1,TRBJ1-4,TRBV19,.,TGTGCCAGTAGTAGGGGTACCGGGACAGCCGGAGAAAAACTGTTTTTT,CASSRGTGTAGEKLFF
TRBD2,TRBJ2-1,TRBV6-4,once,TGTGCTTCAAGCCCGCGGGGGGGTTCCTACAATGAGCAGTTCTTC,CASSPRGGSYNEQFF
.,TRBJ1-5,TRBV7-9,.,TGTGCCAGCAGCTTCCCTGATCAGCCCCAGCATTTT,CASSFPDQPQHF
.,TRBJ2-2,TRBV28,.,TGTGCCAGCAACCGACGGGTATTGAACACCGGGGAGCTGTTTTTT,CASNRRVLNTGELFF
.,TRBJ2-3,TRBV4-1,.,TGCGCCAGCAGTCTCAGAGCGGGCCCCACAGATACGCAGTATTTT,CASSLRAGPTDTQYF
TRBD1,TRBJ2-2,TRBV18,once,TGTGCCAGCTCACCTCGGGGGACAGGGAGATTCACCGGGGAGCTGTTTTTT,CASSPRGTGRFTGELFF